The 12 T cell receptor beta chains below all came from one sample that was sequenced in a study of blood T cell repertoires in COVID-19. Only in-frame clones appear in the TCRdb table, and some are missing; sequencing was by immunoSEQ multiplex PCR. The sample lists hundreds of thousands of clones, over 75% seen once, with 1.9% in the top ten. Input material: PBMCs or T cells enriched from blood (not recorded which). The receptors stem from a man aged 40-50 years in a cohort exposed to, infected with or recovered from COVID-19 (not recorded which).

The V gene is TRBV18, the J gene TRBJ1-2; the match to TRBD1 covers 7 bases. CDR1 is KGHSH, CDR2 LQKENI, per germline. J was trimmed by 0 bases and V by 4 bases; bases with no gene match: 8. The CDR3 is 16 amino acids. The CDR3 is CASSRAGGLTNYGYTF. The CDR3 DNA follows: TGTGCCAGCTCACGGGCAGGGGGGCTGACTAACTATGGCTACACCTTC. Based on the CDR3 plus reference TRBV18 and TRBJ1-2, the full variable domain is NAGVMQNPRHLVRRRGQEARLRCSPMKGHSHVYWYRQLPEEGLKFMVYLQKENIIDESGMPKERFSAEFPKEGPSILRIQQVVRGDSAAYFCASSRAGGLTNYGYTFGSGTRLTVV.

This clone was seen a handful of times. The chain joins TRBV4-1 to TRBJ1-6; 7 nucleotides agree with TRBD1. Germline CDR1 MGHRA, CDR2 YSYEKL. The CDR3 covers 14 residues. After removal of 1 base from V and 11 bases from J, the junction contained 5 bases not matched to a gene. CDR3 DNA sequence: TGCGCCAGCAGCCAAGCGGGCCAGGGGGCACCCCTCCACTTT. Its protein is CASSQAGQGAPLHF.

The rearrangement links TRBV3-1 (or the pseudogene TRBV3-2) to TRBJ1-6; TRBD1 agrees at 9 bases. The CDR3 is made up of 15 amino acids. V shed 1 base and J 6 bases; nucleotides not matched to a gene: 1. CDR1 is LGHDT and CDR2 is YNNKEL in the germline V gene (reference sequence). The CDR3 loop reads CASSQGDRVNSPLHF. The DNA of the CDR3 is TGTGCCAGCAGCCAAGGGGACAGGGTTAATTCACCCCTCCACTTT.

The J gene is TRBJ2-7, the V gene TRBV7-9; 9 positions agree with TRBD1. Germline V gene data show CDR1 as SEHNR and CDR2 as FQNEAQ (reference sequence). V was clipped by 1 base and J by 4 bases; unmatched bases: 2. The CDR3 is 14 residues long. This CDR3 reads CASSLVGQGYEQYF. CDR3 in DNA: TGTGCCAGCAGCTTAGTAGGACAGGGGTACGAGCAGTACTTC.

J is TRBJ1-1 and V is TRBV5-1; TRBD1 agrees at 7 bases. Trimming cost V 0 bases and J 4 bases; bases outside gene matches: 3. From germline, CDR1 is SGHRS and CDR2 YFSETQ. This CDR3 contains 14 residues. CDR3 in amino acids: CASSLDPGGTEAFF. For the CDR3, the DNA is TGCGCCAGCAGCTTGGACCCAGGGGGCACTGAAGCTTTCTTT.

The V call is TRBV7-3, the J call TRBJ1-1, with a possible D match to TRBD1 (6 bases). Germline CDR1 is SGHTA and CDR2 is FQGTGA. The CDR3 is 16 residues long. V shed 5 bases and J shed 4 bases, with 20 bases lying between them. The CDR3, as DNA: TGTGCCAGCAGCCCAGGCGGGGGGCGTCCGGTCACTGAAGCTTTCTTT. This codes for CASSPGGGRPVTEAFF.

This clone was recorded once. The rearrangement joins TRBV11-2 to TRBJ2-5, with a tentative D call TRBD1 (6 bases). The V end was cut by 1 base, the J end by 4 bases, with 22 bases between. The CDR3 runs 18 residues. Per the germline V gene, CDR1 is SGHAT and CDR2 is FQNNGV. The CDR3 loop reads CASSLGQPGTQSLETQYF. In DNA form, the CDR3 reads TGTGCCAGCAGCTTAGGCCAACCCGGGACACAGTCATTAGAGACCCAGTACTTC.

The chain recombines TRBV11-3 with TRBJ2-3; 7 nucleotides align to TRBD1. The CDR3 runs 15 residues. Germline assignment: CDR1 SGHNT and CDR2 YENEEA. V lost 3 bases to trimming and J lost 1 base; unmatched junction nucleotides: 4. The CDR3 bases are TGTGCCAGCAGCTTTAGAGGGGGCGGCACAGATACGCAGTATTTT. Protein: CASSFRGGGTDTQYF.

V gene TRBV7-9 combines with J gene TRBJ2-7, with a weak D call TRBD2 (6 bases). Germline lookup yields CDR1 SEHNR and CDR2 FQNEAQ (reference sequence). The CDR3 has 16 residues. V was pared by 10 bases and J by 3 bases, with 25 bases between. CDR3 region: CATLPEGTYSYYEQYF. CDR3 coding DNA: TGTGCCACCTTACCGGAGGGGACCTACTCTTACTACGAGCAGTACTTC.

The chain employs TRBV5-1 and TRBJ2-1, with TRBD2 matching 8 bases. The CDR3 is 17 amino acids. J gave up 4 bases and V 0 bases, and 9 bases lay outside the gene matches. Germline CDR1 SGHRS, CDR2 YFSETQ. As DNA, the CDR3 is TGCGCCAGCAGCTTGGTCTTTTCGACTAGCGCTTACAATGAGCAGTTCTTC. This codes for CASSLVFSTSAYNEQFF.

This rearrangement joins TRBV25-1 to TRBJ1-5; TRBD1 matches 7 bases. Germline-derived CDR1 and CDR2 are MGHDK and SYGVNS. This CDR3 has 13 residues. The trim removed 9 bases at V and 6 bases at J, leaving 8 bases unmatched. The CDR3 DNA reads TGTGCCAGAAAGGGACAGTTTCCTCAGCCCCAGCATTTT. The encoded protein is CARKGQFPQPQHF.

This clone was observed once. CDR3 residues: CASSYSAWTLQETQYF. The CDR3, as DNA: TGTGCCAGCAGTTACTCTGCCTGGACACTCCAAGAGACCCAGTACTTC. The chain uses TRBV6-5 and TRBJ2-5, with D possibly TRBD1 on 5 matching bases. The CDR3 consists of 16 residues. The germline gives CDR1 MNHEY, CDR2 SVGAGI. The V and J ends lost 0 bases and 1 base respectively, with 12 bases between them.